Below, 10 T cell receptor beta chains from the same sample are listed, as sequenced in a study of blood T cell repertoires in COVID-19. Using immunoSEQ multiplex PCR, the repertoire was profiled, and TCRdb retains in-frame clones only, with some absent. The table lists roughly 120,000 clones, 90% of them singletons. Sequenced input: peripheral blood. The receptors come from a woman aged 50 to 60 with acute or convalescent COVID-19.

The V and J genes are TRBV5-1 and TRBJ2-7; 7 bases are shared with TRBD1. The CDR3 extends over 14 amino acids. J was trimmed by 2 bases and V by 8 bases; bases with no gene match: 10. CDR1 and CDR2 from the germline V gene are SGHRS and YFSETQ. The CDR3 protein is CASFSGTDTYEQYF. The DNA of the CDR3 is TGCGCCAGTTTTTCCGGGACAGATACCTACGAGCAGTACTTC.

This clone has only one observation. V gene TRBV7-3 combines with J gene TRBJ1-1, with D possibly matching TRBD1 (6 bases). The V gene's germline CDR1 is SGHTA and CDR2 FQGTGA. There are 11 residues in the CDR3. The ends were cut back, 4 bases at V and 9 bases at J, with 9 bases in the middle. CDR3: CASSSGQQAFF. DNA for the CDR3: TGTGCCAGCAGCTCCGGACAGCAAGCTTTCTTT.

This sequence joins TRBV15 and TRBJ2-3, with 9 bases that match TRBD2. Germline CDR1 reads LNHNV; CDR2 reads YYDKDF (reference sequence). The V and J ends lost 3 bases and 1 base, in that order; junction bases with no gene match: 5. The CDR3 contains 16 residues. The CDR3 region is CATSRAASGGTDTQYF. In nucleotides, the CDR3 is TGTGCCACCAGCAGGGCCGCTAGCGGGGGCACAGATACGCAGTATTTT.

This chain uses TRBV4-3 with TRBJ2-1; 11 bases agree with TRBD2. Per the germline V gene, CDR1 is LGHNA and CDR2 is YSLEER. This CDR3 is built from 20 residues. After removal of 3 bases from V and 12 bases from J, the junction contained 25 bases not matched to a gene. The CDR3 sequence is CASSQGRWGTTSGAPQGQFF. The CDR3 DNA follows: TGCGCCAGCAGCCAGGGTCGTTGGGGGACGACTAGCGGGGCCCCCCAGGGGCAGTTCTTC.

The rearrangement joins TRBV19 to TRBJ1-2, with no clear D. Trimming left V 5 bases short and J 4 bases short, with 17 bases between. The germline V gene encodes CDR1 LNHDA and CDR2 SQIVND (reference sequence). The CDR3 sequence is 15 residues long. CDR3 coding DNA: TGTGCCAGTAGTGCCTTGACATCGGCTGGCTATGGCTACACCTTC. Protein sequence: CASSALTSAGYGYTF. The entire variable domain, with the rest obtained from reference TRBV19 and TRBJ1-2, is as follows: DGGITQSPKYLFRKEGQNVTLSCEQNLNHDAMYWYRQDPGQGLRLIYYSQIVNDFQKGDIAEGYSVSREKKESFPLTVTSAQKNPTAFYLCASSALTSAGYGYTFGSGTRLTVV.

The rearrangement links TRBV12-3 or TRBV12-4 to TRBJ2-1; D might be TRBD1 (5 bases). CDR3 length: 12 amino acids. V was pared by 4 bases and J by 9 bases, with 10 bases between. The CDR3 reads CASSSMGREQFF. The CDR3 DNA reads as TGTGCCAGCAGTTCCATGGGGCGTGAGCAGTTCTTC.

The rearrangement joins TRBV5-8 to TRBJ1-1, with D tentatively TRBD1 (5 bases). Germline V CDR1 and CDR2: SGHTS, YDEGEE. V lost 0 bases and J 4 bases, leaving 13 bases between the germline ends. The CDR3 runs to 15 residues. CDR3 loop: CASSLGLRDFTEAFF. CDR3 bases: TGTGCCAGCAGCTTGGGCCTCCGGGACTTCACTGAAGCTTTCTTT.

The chain is built from TRBV11-2 and TRBJ1-1; 8 nucleotides match TRBD1. The V and J ends lost 1 base and 3 bases, in that order; junction bases with no gene match: 4. Germline assignment: CDR1 SGHAT and CDR2 FQNNGV. The CDR3 totals 15 residues. In DNA form, the CDR3 reads TGTGCCAGCAGCTTAGGGACAGGGTGGGACACTGAAGCTTTCTTT. As protein: CASSLGTGWDTEAFF.

The chain has TRBV6-6 and TRBJ2-2, with TRBD1 matching over 12 bases. From germline, CDR1 is MNHNY and CDR2 SVGAGI (reference sequence). This CDR3 is built from 16 residues. Trimming removed 3 bases from V and 6 bases from J; junction bases left unmatched: 5. This chain's CDR3 is CASSYPGTGGPGELFF. The DNA of the CDR3 is TGTGCCAGCAGTTATCCCGGGACAGGGGGCCCCGGGGAGCTGTTTTTT.

CDR3 region: CASSSGGSHEQYF. The CDR3 DNA sequence: TGTGCCAGCAGCTCGGGAGGTAGCCACGAGCAGTACTTC. The chain is built from TRBV3-1 (or the pseudogene TRBV3-2) and TRBJ2-7; TRBD2 matches 7 bases. The germline V gene encodes CDR1 LGHDT and CDR2 YNNKEL (reference sequence). CDR3 size: 13 residues. Trimming at V came to 5 bases and at J to 5 bases, leaving 6 bases not matched to a gene.